This T cell receptor beta chain came from a study of blood T cell repertoires in COVID-19. The overall study: The origin of the acute and convalescent COVID-19 samples was the United States, Italy and Spain. The analysed material was cDNA or gDNA that came from T cells, B-cell-depleted T cells, or PBMCs.

In the study's own analysis: Amplification with reference gene primers provided the estimates of nucleated cell counts. Data came from immunoSEQ multiplex PCR; TCRdb stores just in-frame clones and leaves some out. For V, J and clone size, that table is used; D and trimming come from the DNA. The sample carries 160,000 or so clones, about 89% recorded once. This CDR3 region has 12 residues. Germline V CDR1 and CDR2: SGHDT, YYEEEE. V lost 3 bases and J lost 5; bases outside the gene matches: 0. The TCR originated in a man aged 55-75 years with acute or convalescent COVID-19. The specimen was peripheral blood. V is TRBV5-6 and J is TRBJ2-3; 7 bases are shared with TRBD2. As DNA, the CDR3 is TGTGCCAGCAGCTGGGAGGGAGATACGCAGTATTTT. As protein: CASSWEGDTQYF.